The entry below describes one T cell receptor (beta chain). Aged 18 to 65, the patients with hyperthyroidism had under 2 months' duration and were newly diagnosed. Patients with other autoimmune diseases, uncontrolled infections, pregnancy or lactation were excluded. This entry comes from a study of Graves' ophthalmopathy and Graves' hyperthyroidism. Across the study: Peripheral blood sampling occurred at initial diagnosis, before any treatment.

Transcripts of RNA were the source for amplifying TCR beta CDR3 regions. A first-round RT-PCR used HTBI primers, followed by a second-round multiplex PCR. In TCRdb, the multiplex PCR reads were re-called with MiXCR into one record per CDR3 protein. Here the sample spans about 420,000 distinct CDR3 sequences, 20% to 25% being singletons. The CDR3 spans 12 residues. The V gene end was trimmed by 2 bases and the J gene end by 8 bases; junction bases not matched to a gene: 3. Germline V gene lookup returns CDR1 GTSNPN and CDR2 SVGIG (reference sequence). J is TRBJ1-1 and V is TRBV30, with 9 bases aligning to TRBD1. This clonotype originated in a woman aged 18-30 years with stable Graves' hyperthyroidism. The sample taken for sequencing was peripheral blood. DNA of the CDR3: TGTGCCTGGAGTCCTACAGGGGGCGAAGCTTTCTTT. Translated, it gives CAWSPTGGEAFF. Full variable domain (remainder filled in from reference TRBV30 and TRBJ1-1): SQTIHQWPATLVQPVGSPLSLECTVEGTSNPNLYWYRQAAGRGLQLLFYSVGIGQISSEVPQNLSASRPQDRQFILSSKKLLLSDSGFYLCAWSPTGGEAFFGQGTRLTVV.